This T cell receptor (beta chain) was documented in a study of graft-versus-host responses after intestinal transplantation. Some clones are missing from TCRdb's copy, which holds only in-frame ones; the method was immunoSEQ multiplex PCR. The table has some 39,000 clones, approximately 93% seen once. This CDR3 is built from 21 residues. The J segment lost 5 bases and the V segment lost 1 base, leaving 23 bases of the junction unmatched. The material was PBMCs, obtained around 720 days after intestinal transplantation. The receptor was isolated from a human patient who received an intestinal transplant, so some T cells may come from the graft donor. The chain joins TRBV23-1 to TRBJ1-5, with TRBD1 matching over 7 bases. TRBV23-1 is recorded as an ORF, its role being uncertain. The CDR3, as DNA: TGCGCCAGCAGTCAATGGAGGACAGGTGAATTAACGCTCAGCCGACATCAGCCCCAGCATTTT. Translated, it gives CASSQWRTGELTLSRHQPQHF.